The next 30 T cell receptor beta chains were all read from a single sample in a study of cytomegalovirus exposure and HLA in healthy donors (TCRdb year 2017). The library came from the immunoSEQ multiplex PCR assay. The multiplex PCR relied on a mix of 60 forward primers for TCR Vbeta segments and 13 reverse primers for TCR Jbeta segments. TCRdb mirrors the immuneACCESS table, restricted to in-frame sequences. Some clones are absent from its copies; in checked studies, under half trace to an unresolved V gene, and the reason for the others is unknown. The table for this sample lists roughly 250,000 clones; 80% to 90% of them were counted only once. The leading ten clones occupy about 2% of the sample. Sequenced: PBMCs. These receptor sequences come from a woman in her forties in good health and CMV-seropositive.

The chain combines TRBV5-1 with TRBJ1-1; 8 bases map to TRBD1. V lost 4 bases to trimming and J lost 4 bases; unmatched junction nucleotides: 3. In germline, CDR1 is SGHRS, CDR2 YFSETQ. The CDR3 totals 13 residues. The CDR3 DNA reads TGCGCCAGCAGCATGGGACAGGCCACTGAAGCTTTCTTT. It is translated as CASSMGQATEAFF.

J is TRBJ2-3 and V is TRBV9; D is undetermined. Trimming removed 0 bases at V and 8 bases at J, with 10 bases between. The CDR3 is 13 residues long. Germline V gene lookup returns CDR1 SGDLS and CDR2 YYNGEE. As DNA, the CDR3 is TGTGCCAGCAGCGTAGACTCGCTTAGTACGCAGTATTTT. This translates into CASSVDSLSTQYF.

This clone showed up just once. The chain is built from TRBV5-6 and TRBJ1-4; no clear D gene. CDR1 and CDR2 (germline): SGHDT, YYEEEE. The CDR3 length is 14 residues. V was shortened by 0 bases and J by 7 bases, with 10 bases between the two germline ends. CDR3 in amino acids: CASSLERLSEKLFF. The CDR3 DNA follows: TGTGCCAGCAGCTTGGAGCGGCTAAGTGAAAAACTGTTTTTT. The whole variable domain, filled in from reference TRBV5-6 and TRBJ1-4, reads DAGVTQSPTHLIKTRGQQVTLRCSPKSGHDTVSWYQQALGQGPQFIFQYYEEEERQRGNFPDRFSGHQFPNYSSELNVNALLLGDSALYLCASSLERLSEKLFFGSGTQLSVL.

The chain links TRBV20-1 to TRBJ2-7, with D unresolved. V was cut by 4 bases and J by 7 bases, with 11 bases left in between. From germline, CDR1 is DFQATT and CDR2 SNEGSKA (reference sequence). The CDR3 covers 11 residues. The CDR3 reads CSATSLREQYF. The CDR3 DNA is TGCAGTGCTACTTCCCTGAGGGAGCAGTACTTC.

V and J are TRBV9 and TRBJ2-7, with D possibly being TRBD2 (7 bases). Germline values: CDR1 SGDLS, CDR2 YYNGEE. The length of the CDR3 is 18 residues. V was trimmed by 0 bases and J by 2 bases, leaving 21 bases between them. CDR3 residues: CASSVALGGASGPYEQYF. CDR3 nucleotides: TGTGCCAGCAGCGTAGCTCTAGGGGGGGCTAGCGGACCCTACGAGCAGTACTTC.

The chain has TRBV10-3 and TRBJ2-1, with D perhaps TRBD1 (6 bases). Trimming stripped 3 bases from V and 9 bases from J, with 15 bases between. The CDR3 length is 14 residues. CDR1 ENHRY and CDR2 SYGVKD come from the germline V gene. The CDR3 region has the DNA TGTGCCATCAGTGAAAGGGGGAGTCTTAGTGAGCAGTTCTTC. Encoded protein: CAISERGSLSEQFF.

This rearrangement joins TRBV28 to TRBJ1-6; D may be TRBD1 (5 bases). Germline V gene sequence: CDR1 MDHEN, CDR2 SYDVKM. V shed 2 bases and J shed 6 bases, with 8 bases lying between them. This CDR3 is built from 14 residues. Here the CDR3 DNA reads TGTGCCAGCAGTTTAGACAGCCCTAATTCACCCCTCCACTTT. Protein: CASSLDSPNSPLHF.

This sequence joins TRBV11-1 and TRBJ2-1; 8 positions match TRBD2. The trim removed 0 bases at V and 4 bases at J, leaving 2 bases unmatched. CDR1 and CDR2 from the germline V gene are SGHAT and FQDESV (reference sequence). The CDR3 is 15 residues long. The CDR3 DNA follows: TGTGCCAGCAGCTTAGCTAGCGGGAATTACAATGAGCAGTTCTTC. It specifies CASSLASGNYNEQFF.

The chain is built from TRBV30 and TRBJ2-3; D perhaps matches TRBD2 (6 bases). Trimming removed 3 bases at V and 1 base at J, with 14 bases between. The length of the CDR3 is 15 residues. Germline V gene sequence: CDR1 GTSNPN, CDR2 SVGIG (reference sequence). CDR3 bases: TGTGCCTGGAGGGATTGGGGAGGAGGCACAGATACGCAGTATTTT. Its protein is CAWRDWGGGTDTQYF.

The J gene is TRBJ2-2, the V gene TRBV2; TRBD2 matches 8 bases. The CDR3 is 15 residues long. The trim removed 8 bases at V and 3 bases at J, leaving 8 bases unmatched. Germline V gives CDR1 SNHLY, CDR2 FYNNEI. The CDR3 protein is CASRREGMYTGELFF. CDR3 sequence (DNA): TGTGCCAGCCGTCGGGAGGGCATGTACACCGGGGAGCTGTTTTTT.

The chain combines TRBV30 with TRBJ2-7, with TRBD1 as a possible D gene (5 bases). Germline V gene lookup returns CDR1 GTSNPN and CDR2 SVGIG (reference sequence). V was shortened by 0 bases and J by 0 bases, with 9 bases between the two germline ends. The CDR3 covers 14 residues. CDR3 in DNA: TGTGCCTGGAGTGTCAGGGTCGGCTCCTACGAGCAGTACTTC. Amino acid sequence: CAWSVRVGSYEQYF.

V usage is TRBV18 and J usage is TRBJ2-5, with 9 positions matching TRBD1. This CDR3 has 14 residues. Germline CDR1 reads KGHSH; CDR2 reads LQKENI. V was pared by 3 bases and J by 5 bases, with 4 bases of the junction left unmatched. This CDR3 is CASSPPGQGETQYF. The CDR3 DNA is TGTGCCAGCTCACCTCCCGGACAGGGGGAGACCCAGTACTTC.

This clone came up once. The chain links TRBV28 to TRBJ1-1; 8 nucleotides align to TRBD1. CDR1 is MDHEN, CDR2 SYDVKM, per germline. This CDR3 region has 14 residues. V was pared by 6 bases and J by 3 bases, with 6 bases of the junction left unmatched. The CDR3 coding sequence is TGTGCCAGCAGCCAGGGGGCGCGGGACACTGAAGCTTTCTTT. Residues: CASSQGARDTEAFF.

The rearrangement links TRBV6-1 to TRBJ2-2, with D maybe TRBD1 (5 bases). This CDR3 spans 14 amino acids. Germline-derived CDR1 and CDR2 are MNHNS and SASEGT. V was pared by 1 base and J by 6 bases, with 9 bases between. DNA of the CDR3: TGTGCCAGCAGTGAAGAGCCAGGGCCCGGGGAGCTGTTTTTT. This codes for CASSEEPGPGELFF.

The chain combines TRBV21-1 with TRBJ1-3; the table calls TRBD1, which could not be checked here. TRBV21-1 is tagged as a pseudogene. The CDR3 spans 16 residues. The CDR3 loop is CASSFPRDRAGNTIYF. The CDR3 bases are TGTGCCAGCAGCTTCCCCCGGGACAGGGCTGGAAACACCATATATTTT.

The chain links TRBV7-8 to TRBJ2-5; possibly TRBD2 for D (5 bases). Germline V gene sequence: CDR1 SGHVS, CDR2 FQNEAQ. Between the trimmed V and J ends, which lost 7 bases and 11 bases, there was a span of 20 bases. This CDR3 has 13 amino acids. CDR3: CASTAQSFWEQYF. Written as DNA, the CDR3 is TGTGCCAGCACGGCGCAAAGTTTCTGGGAGCAGTACTTC.

The chain recombines TRBV27 with TRBJ2-7; the match to TRBD1 covers 9 bases. Unmatched junction bases numbered 6, after V lost 6 bases and J lost 0 bases. The CDR3 has 15 amino acids. Germline loops: CDR1 MNHEY, CDR2 SMNVEV (reference sequence). CDR3 nucleotide sequence: TGTGCCAGCAGATTGACAGGGGGTAGCTCCTACGAGCAGTACTTC. This sequence encodes CASRLTGGSSYEQYF.

The CDR3 DNA is TGTGCCAGCAGCCAGGGACAGTACACAGATACGCAGTATTTT. Its protein product is CASSQGQYTDTQYF. This rearrangement joins TRBV4-2 to TRBJ2-3; TRBD1 agrees at 7 bases. Germline V gene lookup returns CDR1 LGHNA and CDR2 YNFKEQ. This CDR3 comprises 14 residues. J lost 2 bases, V lost 3 bases, and 2 bases had no gene match.

This chain joins TRBV7-2 and TRBJ2-7; 7 nucleotides line up with TRBD1. CDR1 and CDR2 from the germline V gene are SGHTA and FQGNSA. The CDR3 contains 15 residues. Trimming took 4 bases from V and 2 from J; bases not matched to a gene: 8. Here the CDR3 DNA reads TGTGCCAGCAGCTCACCCGCCGGGACAGCCTACGAGCAGTACTTC. Amino acid sequence: CASSSPAGTAYEQYF.

This chain uses TRBV10-3 with TRBJ2-5, with a weak D call TRBD1 (5 bases). V lost 2 bases to trimming and J lost 5 bases, with 15 bases between them. The CDR3 has 15 residues. Germline CDR1 reads ENHRY; CDR2 reads SYGVKD. CDR3 DNA: TGTGCCATCAGTGAGGGGGCAGGGCGGCAGGAGACCCAGTACTTC. This translates into CAISEGAGRQETQYF.

The genes are TRBV20-1 and TRBJ2-5, with D possibly being TRBD2 (5 bases). The J call could be wrong; TRBJ2-7 is a better fit for the DNA end. CDR1 and CDR2 from the germline V gene are DFQATT and SNEGSKA (reference sequence). The CDR3 is 11 residues long. The CDR3 DNA reads as TGCAGTGCTAGATGGGGAGACGAGCAGTACTTC. This translates into CSARWGDEQYF.

V usage is TRBV7-8 and J usage is TRBJ2-3, with 14 bases identical to TRBD2. CDR3 length: 17 amino acids. V lost 5 bases and J lost 3; bases outside the gene matches: 7. Germline CDR1 SGHVS, CDR2 FQNEAQ. The DNA of the CDR3 is TGTGCCAGCAGCACCAGACTAGCGGGGGGGGGTACAGATACGCAGTATTTT. Protein sequence: CASSTRLAGGGTDTQYF.

V is TRBV9 and J is TRBJ2-7; 7 bases map to TRBD1. The CDR3 consists of 14 residues. V shed 3 bases and J 2 bases; nucleotides not matched to a gene: 5. The germline V gene encodes CDR1 SGDLS and CDR2 YYNGEE. The CDR3 is CASSADRAPYEQYF. Here the CDR3 DNA reads TGTGCCAGCAGCGCCGACAGGGCACCCTACGAGCAGTACTTC.

This chain links TRBV7-9 with TRBJ2-3, with TRBD2 matching over 7 bases. The CDR3 covers 14 residues. Germline values: CDR1 SEHNR, CDR2 FQNEAQ (reference sequence). Germline trimming cut 7 bases from V and 2 bases from J; bases unmatched to any gene: 6. CDR3 loop: CASKAGASTDTQYF. CDR3 nucleotides: TGTGCCAGCAAGGCGGGAGCCTCCACAGATACGCAGTATTTT. The whole variable domain, filled in from reference TRBV7-9 and TRBJ2-3, reads DTGVSQNPRHKITKRGQNVTFRCDPISEHNRLYWYRQTLGQGPEFLTYFQNEAQLEKSRLLSDRFSAERPKGSFSTLEIQRTEQGDSAMYLCASKAGASTDTQYFGPGTRLTVL.

The V gene is TRBV28, the J gene TRBJ1-2; perhaps TRBD1 as D (6 bases). Trimming left V 6 bases short and J 4 bases short, with 12 bases between. CDR3 length equals 13 residues. Germline V lookup: CDR1 MDHEN, CDR2 SYDVKM. The DNA for the CDR3 is TGTGCCAGCAGGAGTGGGGGCTTCTATGGCTACACCTTC. Protein sequence: CASRSGGFYGYTF.

V and J are TRBV7-9 and TRBJ2-5, with 11 bases identical to TRBD2. The V gene end was trimmed by 1 base and the J gene end by 1 base; junction bases not matched to a gene: 2. Germline V gene data show CDR1 as SEHNR and CDR2 as FQNEAQ (reference sequence). The CDR3 extends over 16 amino acids. The CDR3 coding sequence is TGTGCCAGCAGCTTAGGACTAGCGGGGTCCCAAGAGACCCAGTACTTC. This gives the protein CASSLGLAGSQETQYF.

The J gene is TRBJ1-1, the V gene TRBV6-5; 7 bases map to TRBD1. The CDR3 covers 13 residues. J was trimmed by 7 bases and V by 2 bases; bases with no gene match: 4. Germline V gene data show CDR1 as MNHEY and CDR2 as SVGAGI. Written as DNA, the CDR3 is TGTGCCAGCAGTTACGGGGGACAGCTTGAAGCTTTCTTT. This translates into CASSYGGQLEAFF.

About this clone itself: At the DNA level, this CDR3 is encoded by other sequences in the same sample as well. CDR3 sequence (DNA): TGTGCCAGCAGCTTGTCCCGGGAGACCCAGTACTTC. Translating it yields CASSLSRETQYF. The chain has TRBV7-2 and TRBJ2-5; D unclear. Germline CDR1 and CDR2: SGHTA and FQGNSA. CDR3 length equals 12 residues. Trimming removed 3 bases at V and 5 bases at J, with 7 bases between.

A single count supports this clone. V usage is TRBV7-6 and J usage is TRBJ1-4; D perhaps matches TRBD1 (6 bases). There are 15 residues in the CDR3. Germline V lookup: CDR1 SGHVS, CDR2 FNYEAQ. V gave up 1 base and J gave up 7 bases, with 13 bases separating them. The CDR3 spells CASSLDEGVLEKLFF. The CDR3 DNA reads TGTGCCAGCAGCTTAGACGAGGGGGTACTTGAAAAACTGTTTTTT.

This chain joins TRBV11-2 and TRBJ2-1; D is unresolved. CDR1 and CDR2 (germline): SGHAT, FQNNGV. V shed 6 bases and J shed 5 bases, with 11 bases lying between them. The CDR3 consists of 13 residues. CDR3 DNA sequence: TGTGCCAGCAGAATAAGACTCGACAATGAGCAGTTCTTC. Translating it yields CASRIRLDNEQFF.